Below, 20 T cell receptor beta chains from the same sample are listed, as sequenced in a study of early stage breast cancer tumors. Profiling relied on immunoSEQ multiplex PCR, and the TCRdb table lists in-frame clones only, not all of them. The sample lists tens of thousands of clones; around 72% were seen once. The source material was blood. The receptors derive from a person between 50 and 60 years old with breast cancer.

The CDR3 loop reads CASSPRTALNTEAFF. CDR3 DNA: TGTGCCAGCAGCCCCCGAACAGCTTTGAACACTGAAGCTTTCTTT. The chain is built from TRBV9 and TRBJ1-1; D remains ambiguous. Germline V gene lookup returns CDR1 SGDLS and CDR2 YYNGEE. The CDR3 loop spans 15 amino acids. V gave up 4 bases and J gave up 0 bases, with 13 bases separating them.

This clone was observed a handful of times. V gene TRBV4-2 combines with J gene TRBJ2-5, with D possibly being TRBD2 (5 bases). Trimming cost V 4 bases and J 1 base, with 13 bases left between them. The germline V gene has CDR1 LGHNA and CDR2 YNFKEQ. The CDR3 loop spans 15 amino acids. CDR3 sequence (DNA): TGTGCCAGCAGCCTTACCGGGGAAGCCCAAGAGACCCAGTACTTC. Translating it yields CASSLTGEAQETQYF.

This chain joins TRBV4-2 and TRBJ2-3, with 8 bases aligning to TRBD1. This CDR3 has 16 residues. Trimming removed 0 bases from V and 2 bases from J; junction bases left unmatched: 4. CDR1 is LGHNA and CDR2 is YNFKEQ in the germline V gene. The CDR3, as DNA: TGTGCCAGCAGCCAAGACCGGACAGGGTTCACAGATACGCAGTATTTT. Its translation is CASSQDRTGFTDTQYF.

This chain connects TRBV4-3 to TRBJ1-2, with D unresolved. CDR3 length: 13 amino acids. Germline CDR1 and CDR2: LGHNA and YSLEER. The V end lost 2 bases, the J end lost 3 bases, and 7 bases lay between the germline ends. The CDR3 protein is CASSQSGDYGYTF. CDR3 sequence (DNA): TGCGCCAGCAGCCAATCCGGGGACTATGGCTACACCTTC.

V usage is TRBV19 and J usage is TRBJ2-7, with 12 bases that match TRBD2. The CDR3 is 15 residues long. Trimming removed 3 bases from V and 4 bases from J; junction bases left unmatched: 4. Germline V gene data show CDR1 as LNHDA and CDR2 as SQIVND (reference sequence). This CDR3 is CASSISTSGSYEQYF. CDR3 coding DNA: TGTGCCAGTAGTATCTCGACTAGCGGGAGTTACGAGCAGTACTTC. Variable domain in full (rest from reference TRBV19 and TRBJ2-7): DGGITQSPKYLFRKEGQNVTLSCEQNLNHDAMYWYRQDPGQGLRLIYYSQIVNDFQKGDIAEGYSVSREKKESFPLTVTSAQKNPTAFYLCASSISTSGSYEQYFGPGTRLTVT.

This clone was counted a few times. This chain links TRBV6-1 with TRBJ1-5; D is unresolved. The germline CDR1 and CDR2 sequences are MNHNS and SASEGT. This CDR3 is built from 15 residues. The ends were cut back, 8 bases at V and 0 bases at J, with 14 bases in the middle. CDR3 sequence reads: CASLGMTYSNQPQHF. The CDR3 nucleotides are TGTGCCAGCCTAGGAATGACGTATAGCAATCAGCCCCAGCATTTT.

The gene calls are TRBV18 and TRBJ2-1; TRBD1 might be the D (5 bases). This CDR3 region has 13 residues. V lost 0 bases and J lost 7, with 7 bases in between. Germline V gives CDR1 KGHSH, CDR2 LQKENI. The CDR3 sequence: CASSPPPGNEQFF. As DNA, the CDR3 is TGTGCCAGCTCACCACCCCCAGGGAATGAGCAGTTCTTC. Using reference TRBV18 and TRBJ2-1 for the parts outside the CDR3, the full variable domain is NAGVMQNPRHLVRRRGQEARLRCSPMKGHSHVYWYRQLPEEGLKFMVYLQKENIIDESGMPKERFSAEFPKEGPSILRIQQVVRGDSAAYFCASSPPPGNEQFFGPGTRLTVL.

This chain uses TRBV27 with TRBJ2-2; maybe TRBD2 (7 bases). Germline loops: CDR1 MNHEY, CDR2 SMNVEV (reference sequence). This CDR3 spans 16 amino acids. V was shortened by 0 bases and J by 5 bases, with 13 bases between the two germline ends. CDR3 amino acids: CASSLSRGLRTGELFF. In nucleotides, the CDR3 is TGTGCCAGCAGTTTATCGCGGGGGCTGAGGACCGGGGAGCTGTTTTTT.

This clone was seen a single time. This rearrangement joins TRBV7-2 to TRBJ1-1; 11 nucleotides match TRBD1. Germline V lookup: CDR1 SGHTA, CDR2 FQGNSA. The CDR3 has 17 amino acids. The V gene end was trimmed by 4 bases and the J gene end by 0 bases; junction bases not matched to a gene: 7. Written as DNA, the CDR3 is TGTGCCAGCAGCTACCCGGGACAGGGGGTAATGAACACTGAAGCTTTCTTT. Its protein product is CASSYPGQGVMNTEAFF.

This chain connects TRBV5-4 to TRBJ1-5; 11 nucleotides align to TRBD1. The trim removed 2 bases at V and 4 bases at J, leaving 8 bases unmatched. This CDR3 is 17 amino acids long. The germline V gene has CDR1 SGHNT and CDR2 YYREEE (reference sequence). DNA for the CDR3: TGTGCCAGCAGCTTTCGGACAGGGGGCTTTAGTAATCAGCCCCAGCATTTT. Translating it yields CASSFRTGGFSNQPQHF.

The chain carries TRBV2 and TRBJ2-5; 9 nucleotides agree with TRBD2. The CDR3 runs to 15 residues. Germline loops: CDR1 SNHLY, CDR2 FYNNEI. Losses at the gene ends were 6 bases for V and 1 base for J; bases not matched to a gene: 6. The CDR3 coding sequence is TGTGCCAGCAGAGGAAGAGCGGGAGGCCAAGAGACCCAGTACTTC. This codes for CASRGRAGGQETQYF.

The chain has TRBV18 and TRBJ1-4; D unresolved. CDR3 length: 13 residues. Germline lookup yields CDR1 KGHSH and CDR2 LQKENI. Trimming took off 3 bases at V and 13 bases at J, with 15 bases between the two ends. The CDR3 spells CASSPSREAGLFF. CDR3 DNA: TGTGCCAGCTCACCTTCCCGGGAGGCTGGACTGTTTTTT.

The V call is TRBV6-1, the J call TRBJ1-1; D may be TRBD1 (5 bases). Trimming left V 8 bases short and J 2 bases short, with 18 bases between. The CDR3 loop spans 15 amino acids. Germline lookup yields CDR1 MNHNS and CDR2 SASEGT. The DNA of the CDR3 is TGTGCCAGCTACCCCGAACAGGAAATTAACACTGAAGCTTTCTTT. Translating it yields CASYPEQEINTEAFF.

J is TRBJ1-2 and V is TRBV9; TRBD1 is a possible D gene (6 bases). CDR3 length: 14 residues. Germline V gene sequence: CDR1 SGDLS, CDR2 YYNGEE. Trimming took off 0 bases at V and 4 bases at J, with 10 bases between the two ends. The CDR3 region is CASSVVWTVYGYTF. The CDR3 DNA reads TGTGCCAGCAGCGTAGTCTGGACAGTCTATGGCTACACCTTC.

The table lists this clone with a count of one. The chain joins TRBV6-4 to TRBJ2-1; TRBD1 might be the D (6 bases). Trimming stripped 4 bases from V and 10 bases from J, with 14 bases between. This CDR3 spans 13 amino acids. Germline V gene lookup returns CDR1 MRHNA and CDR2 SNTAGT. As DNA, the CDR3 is TGTGCCAGCAGTGGGGGGCCTCGACAGGAGCAGTTCTTC. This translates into CASSGGPRQEQFF.

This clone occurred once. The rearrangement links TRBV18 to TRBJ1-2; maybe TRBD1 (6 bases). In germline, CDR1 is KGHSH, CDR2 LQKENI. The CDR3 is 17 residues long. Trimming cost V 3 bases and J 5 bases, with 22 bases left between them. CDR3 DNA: TGTGCCAGCTCACCGGCCACAACCACAGGGAGCAAGTATGGCTACACCTTC. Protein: CASSPATTTGSKYGYTF.

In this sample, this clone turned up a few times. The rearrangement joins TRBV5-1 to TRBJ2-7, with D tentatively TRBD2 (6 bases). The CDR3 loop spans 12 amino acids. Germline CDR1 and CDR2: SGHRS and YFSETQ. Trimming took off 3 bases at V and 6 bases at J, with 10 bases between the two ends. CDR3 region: CASSYGGAEQYF. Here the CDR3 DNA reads TGCGCCAGCAGCTACGGGGGAGCCGAGCAGTACTTC.

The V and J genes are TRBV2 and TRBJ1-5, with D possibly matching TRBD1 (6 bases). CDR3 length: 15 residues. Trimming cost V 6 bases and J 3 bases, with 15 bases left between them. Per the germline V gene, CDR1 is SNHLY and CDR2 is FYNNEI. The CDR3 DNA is TGTGCCAGCAGCGGCCGGGGACACTACAATCAGCCCCAGCATTTT. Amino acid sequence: CASSGRGHYNQPQHF.

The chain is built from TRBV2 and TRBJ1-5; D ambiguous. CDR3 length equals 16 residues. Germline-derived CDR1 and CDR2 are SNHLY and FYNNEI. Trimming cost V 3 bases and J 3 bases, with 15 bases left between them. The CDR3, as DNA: TGTGCCAGCAGTGACTCCTCCAGGCCCTACAATCAGCCCCAGCATTTT. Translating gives CASSDSSRPYNQPQHF.

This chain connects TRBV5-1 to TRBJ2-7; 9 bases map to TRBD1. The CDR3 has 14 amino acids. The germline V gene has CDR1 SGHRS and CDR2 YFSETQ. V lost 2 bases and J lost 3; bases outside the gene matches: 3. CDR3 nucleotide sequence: TGCGCCAGCAGCTTTTGGGGACAGGGCTACGAGCAGTACTTC. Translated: CASSFWGQGYEQYF.